The entry below describes one TCR beta chain. No antigen is known for it. No much larger clone is present one base from it, and per-base qualities are unavailable. For this chain, trimming is 3 bases at the V end and 3 bases at the J end, and the number of junction bases without a gene match is 5. The germline V gene encodes CDR1 LNHDA and CDR2 SQIVND (reference sequence). Counted from cysteine to phenylalanine, this CDR3 has 14 amino acids. Only the CDR3 portion is preserved as DNA: 42 bases, with reading frame beginning at the first base. This entry comes from a study of graft-versus-host responses after intestinal transplantation (dated by TCRdb to 2020 to 2023). About the full investigation: The transplants that recipients got were multivisceral, liver-intestinal, or isolated intestinal. Graft-versus-host and host-versus-graft alloreactive T cell clones were tracked in the graft, circulation and bone marrow after intestinal transplantation using bulk TCR-beta CDR3 sequencing. To identify alloreactive clones, pre-transplant mixed lymphocyte reaction products were sequenced and then compared with unstimulated pre-transplant donor and recipient T cells. The cohort enrolled 20 to 25 intestinal transplant recipients, one of whom was a retransplant, and a few patients without pretransplant specimens were excluded. Every recipient was given anti-thymocyte globulin induction, followed by approximately 3 years of maintenance tacrolimus and steroids. A peak of at least 4% donor T cells among recipient peripheral blood mononuclear cells was the definition used for donor T cell macrochimerism. Rather than being sequenced by the commercial service, samples from a few later patients were sequenced in-house on an Illumina MiSeq and processed with MiXCR.

Reading the label with the study, this specimen's time point is: cells obtained before transplantation from donor or recipient. CD3+CD4+ and CD3+CD8+ populations were FACS-sorted from unstimulated pre-transplant donor and recipient cells taken from spleen or lymph nodes. The library was produced with the immunoSEQ multiplex PCR assay. For most patients, genomic DNA was isolated with the Qiagen DNeasy Blood and Tissue Kit and sent frozen to Adaptive Biotechnologies for TCR sequencing. For most patients, high-throughput TCR-beta CDR3 sequencing of genomic DNA was performed by Adaptive Biotechnologies. The source study handled its data this way. Adaptive's ImmunoSEQ software supplied the TCR sequencing data for around 17 patients, while MiXCR and VDJtools were used to process a few other patients. To correct CD4 versus CD8 sorting errors, sequences present in both subsets at a frequency ratio below 5:1 were removed. CDR3 nucleotide sequences shared between donor and recipient were removed because the origin of such sequences could not be assigned. To be classed as alloreactive, a clone needed at least 2-fold expansion over unstimulated cells and a minimum CFSE-low frequency of 0.002% (template counts) or 0.001% (read counts). Mappable clones were those detected in sequenced pre-transplant spleen, lymph node, or MLR CFSE-low populations of the donor or recipient. Cumulative frequency of alloreactive clones was calculated as a percentage of all sequences weighted by copy number. Sourced from immuneACCESS, this table was stored by TCRdb with only in-frame sequences that have V and J called. A share of the clones is absent; for the studies checked, an unresolved V gene accounts for under half, and the remainder has no known explanation. The V and J calls and clone size were taken over from that table, and D and trimming were inferred from the DNA. The sample table holds under 100,000 clones, of which 85% to 95% were seen once. Around 1.1% of the sample is taken by the ten largest.

On the study overall, not on this receptor specifically: Conclusions were limited by the relatively low number and heterogeneity of intestinal transplant patients. GvH clones turned up in recipient bone marrow, with some appearing earlier in ileal mucosa or blood, a pattern consistent with an intestinal mucosal origin. In patients with donor T cell macrochimerism, the allografts had high GvH to HvG T cell clonal ratios. Early after transplant, declines in HvG clones were associated with peak levels of circulating GvH clones.

This clonotype was sampled from a human donor who was the organ donor for an intestinal transplant. The sequence is built from TRBV19 and TRBJ2-7, with 7 junctional bases fitting TRBD1. The material sequenced was unstimulated CD8+ T cells sorted from spleen or lymph node cells, taken before transplant. The nucleotide sequence reads TGTGCCAGTAGTATTGGGGGACAGCACTACGAGCAGTACTTC. It codes for CASSIGGQHYEQYF. The entire variable domain, with the stretches around the CDR3 drawn from the reference TRBV19 and TRBJ2-7 proteins, is DGGITQSPKYLFRKEGQNVTLSCEQNLNHDAMYWYRQDPGQGLRLIYYSQIVNDFQKGDIAEGYSVSREKKESFPLTVTSAQKNPTAFYLCASSIGGQHYEQYFGPGTRLTVT.